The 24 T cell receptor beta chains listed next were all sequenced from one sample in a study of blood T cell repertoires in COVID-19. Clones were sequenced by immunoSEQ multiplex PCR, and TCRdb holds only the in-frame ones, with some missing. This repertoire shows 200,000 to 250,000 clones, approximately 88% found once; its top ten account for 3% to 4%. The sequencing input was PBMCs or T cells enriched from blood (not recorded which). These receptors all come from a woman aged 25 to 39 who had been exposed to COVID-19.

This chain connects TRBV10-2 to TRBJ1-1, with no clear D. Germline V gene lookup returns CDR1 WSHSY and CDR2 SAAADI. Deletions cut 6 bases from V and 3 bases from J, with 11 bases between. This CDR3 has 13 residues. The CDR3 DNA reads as TGCGCCAGCAGGATCAAGCACCACACTGAAGCTTTCTTT. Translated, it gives CASRIKHHTEAFF.

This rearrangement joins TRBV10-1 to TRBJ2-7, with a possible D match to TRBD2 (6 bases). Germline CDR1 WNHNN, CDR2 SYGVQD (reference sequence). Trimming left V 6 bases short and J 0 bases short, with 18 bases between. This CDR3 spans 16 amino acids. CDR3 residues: CASRAQSSRDSYEQYF. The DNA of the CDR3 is TGCGCCAGCAGGGCACAATCCTCGCGGGACTCCTACGAGCAGTACTTC.

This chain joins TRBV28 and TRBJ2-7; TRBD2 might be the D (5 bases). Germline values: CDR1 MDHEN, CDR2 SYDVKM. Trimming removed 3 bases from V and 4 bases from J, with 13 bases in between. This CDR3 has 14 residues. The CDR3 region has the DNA TGTGCCAGCAGTTTCCTCTCGGGGAGTTACGAGCAGTACTTC. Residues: CASSFLSGSYEQYF.

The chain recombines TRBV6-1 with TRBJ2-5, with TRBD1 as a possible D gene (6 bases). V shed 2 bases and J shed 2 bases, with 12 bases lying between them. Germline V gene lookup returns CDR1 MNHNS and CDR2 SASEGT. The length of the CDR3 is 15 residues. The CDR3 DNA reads TGTGCCAGCAGTGAATTTCCAGGGGCACAAGAGACCCAGTACTTC. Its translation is CASSEFPGAQETQYF.

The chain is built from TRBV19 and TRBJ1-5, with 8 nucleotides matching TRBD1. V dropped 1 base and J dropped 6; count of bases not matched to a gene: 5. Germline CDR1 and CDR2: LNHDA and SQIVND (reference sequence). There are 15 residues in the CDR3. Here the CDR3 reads CASSIVQGAGQPQHF. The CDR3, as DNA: TGTGCCAGTAGTATAGTGCAGGGGGCAGGTCAGCCCCAGCATTTT.

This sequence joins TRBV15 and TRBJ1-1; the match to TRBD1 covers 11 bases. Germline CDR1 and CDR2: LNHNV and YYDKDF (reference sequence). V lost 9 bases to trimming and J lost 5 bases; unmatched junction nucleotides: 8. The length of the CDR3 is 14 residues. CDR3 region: CATRTGGAGTEAFF. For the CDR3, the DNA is TGTGCCACTAGGACAGGGGGCGCCGGGACTGAAGCTTTCTTT.

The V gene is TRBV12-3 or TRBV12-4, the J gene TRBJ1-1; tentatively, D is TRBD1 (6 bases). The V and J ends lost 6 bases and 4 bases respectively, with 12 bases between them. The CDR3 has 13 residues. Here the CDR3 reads CASRNDRSTEAFF. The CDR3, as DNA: TGTGCCAGCAGGAATGACAGGAGCACTGAAGCTTTCTTT.

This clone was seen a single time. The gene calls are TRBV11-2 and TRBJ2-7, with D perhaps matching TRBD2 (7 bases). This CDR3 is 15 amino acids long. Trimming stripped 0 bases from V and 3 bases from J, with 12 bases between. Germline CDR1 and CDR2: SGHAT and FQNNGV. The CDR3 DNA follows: TGTGCCAGCAGCTTAGAGCGCGGGGGCAACTACGAGCAGTACTTC. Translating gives CASSLERGGNYEQYF. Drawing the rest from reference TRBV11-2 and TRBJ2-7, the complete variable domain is EAGVAQSPRYKIIEKRQSVAFWCNPISGHATLYWYQQILGQGPKLLIQFQNNGVVDDSQLPKDRFSAERLKGVDSTLKIQPAKLEDSAVYLCASSLERGGNYEQYFGPGTRLTVT.

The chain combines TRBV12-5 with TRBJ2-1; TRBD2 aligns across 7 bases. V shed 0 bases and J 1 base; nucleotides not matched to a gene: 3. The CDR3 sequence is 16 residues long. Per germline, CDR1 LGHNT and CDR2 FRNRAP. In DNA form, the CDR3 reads TGTGCTAGTGGTTTGGTCACTAGCGAGTCCTACAATGAGCAGTTCTTC. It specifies CASGLVTSESYNEQFF.

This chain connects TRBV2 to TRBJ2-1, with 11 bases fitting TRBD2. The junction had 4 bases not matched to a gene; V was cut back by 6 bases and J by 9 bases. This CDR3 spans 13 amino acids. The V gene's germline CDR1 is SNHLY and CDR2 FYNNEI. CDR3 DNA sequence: TGTGCCAGCAGACCGGGACTAGCGGCTGAGCAGTTCTTC. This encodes CASRPGLAAEQFF.

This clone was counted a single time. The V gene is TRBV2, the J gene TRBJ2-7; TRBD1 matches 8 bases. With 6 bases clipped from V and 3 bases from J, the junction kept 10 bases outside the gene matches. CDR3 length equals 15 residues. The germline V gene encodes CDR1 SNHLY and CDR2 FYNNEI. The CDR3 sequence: CASRQQGGTFYEQYF. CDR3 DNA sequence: TGTGCCAGCAGACAACAGGGGGGAACATTCTACGAGCAGTACTTC.

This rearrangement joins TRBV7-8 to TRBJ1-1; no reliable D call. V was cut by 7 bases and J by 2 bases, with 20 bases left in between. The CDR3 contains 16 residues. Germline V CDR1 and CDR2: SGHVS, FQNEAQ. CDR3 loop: CASTSAGAALNTEAFF. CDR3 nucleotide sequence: TGTGCCAGCACCTCCGCCGGTGCGGCTCTTAACACTGAAGCTTTCTTT. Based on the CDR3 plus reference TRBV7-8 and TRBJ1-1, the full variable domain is GAGVSQSPRYKVAKRGQDVALRCDPISGHVSLFWYQQALGQGPEFLTYFQNEAQLDKSGLPSDRFFAERPEGSVSTLKIQRTQQEDSAVYLCASTSAGAALNTEAFFGQGTRLTVV.

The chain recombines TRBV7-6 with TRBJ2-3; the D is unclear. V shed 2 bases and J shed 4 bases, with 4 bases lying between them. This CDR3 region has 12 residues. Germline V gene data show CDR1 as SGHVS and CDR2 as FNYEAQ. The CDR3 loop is CASSLSSDTQYF. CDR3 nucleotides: TGTGCCAGCAGCTTAAGCTCAGATACGCAGTATTTT.

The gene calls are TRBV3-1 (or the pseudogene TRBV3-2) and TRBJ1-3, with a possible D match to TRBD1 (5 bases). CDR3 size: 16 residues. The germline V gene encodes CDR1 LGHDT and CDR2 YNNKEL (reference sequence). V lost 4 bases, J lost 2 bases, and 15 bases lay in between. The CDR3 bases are TGTGCCAGCAGCCCCCATACGTCGGGGGCTGGAAACACCATATATTTT. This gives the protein CASSPHTSGAGNTIYF.

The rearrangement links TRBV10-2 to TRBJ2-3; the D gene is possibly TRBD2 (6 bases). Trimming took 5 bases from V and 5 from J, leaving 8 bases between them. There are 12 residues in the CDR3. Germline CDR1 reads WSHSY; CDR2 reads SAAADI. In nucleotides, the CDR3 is TGCGCCAGCAGTCCTAGCGAAGATACGCAGTATTTT. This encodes CASSPSEDTQYF.

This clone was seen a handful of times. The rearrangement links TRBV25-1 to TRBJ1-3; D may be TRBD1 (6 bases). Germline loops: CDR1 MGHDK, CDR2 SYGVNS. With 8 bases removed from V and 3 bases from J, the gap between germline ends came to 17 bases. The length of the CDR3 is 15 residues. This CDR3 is CASQDPTGSGNTIYF. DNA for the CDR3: TGTGCCAGCCAAGATCCTACAGGGAGTGGAAACACCATATATTTT.

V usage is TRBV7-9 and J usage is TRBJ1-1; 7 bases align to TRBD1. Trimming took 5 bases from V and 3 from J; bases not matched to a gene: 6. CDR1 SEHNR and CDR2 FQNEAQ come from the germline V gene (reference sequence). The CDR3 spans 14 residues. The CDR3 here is CASSRGQAHTEAFF. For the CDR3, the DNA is TGTGCCAGCAGCCGCGGACAGGCTCACACTGAAGCTTTCTTT.

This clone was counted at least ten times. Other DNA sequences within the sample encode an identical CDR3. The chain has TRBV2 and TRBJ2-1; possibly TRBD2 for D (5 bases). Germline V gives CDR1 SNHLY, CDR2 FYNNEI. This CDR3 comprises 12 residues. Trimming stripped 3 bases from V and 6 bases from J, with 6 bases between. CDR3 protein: CASSDRGNEQFF. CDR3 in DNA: TGTGCCAGCAGTGATCGGGGCAATGAGCAGTTCTTC.

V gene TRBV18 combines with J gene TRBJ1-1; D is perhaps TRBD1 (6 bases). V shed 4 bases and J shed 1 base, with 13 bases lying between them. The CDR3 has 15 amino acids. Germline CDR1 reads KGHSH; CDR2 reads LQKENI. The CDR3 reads CASSLDRTWNTEAFF. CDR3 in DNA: TGTGCCAGCTCACTTGACAGGACCTGGAACACTGAAGCTTTCTTT. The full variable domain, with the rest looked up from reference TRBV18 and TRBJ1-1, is NAGVMQNPRHLVRRRGQEARLRCSPMKGHSHVYWYRQLPEEGLKFMVYLQKENIIDESGMPKERFSAEFPKEGPSILRIQQVVRGDSAAYFCASSLDRTWNTEAFFGQGTRLTVV.

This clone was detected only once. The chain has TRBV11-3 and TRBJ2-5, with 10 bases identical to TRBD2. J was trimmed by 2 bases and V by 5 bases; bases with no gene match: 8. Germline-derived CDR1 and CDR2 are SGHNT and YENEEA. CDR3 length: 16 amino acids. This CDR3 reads CASSLGRTSGQETQYF. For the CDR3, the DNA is TGTGCCAGCAGCCTAGGCAGGACTAGCGGACAAGAGACCCAGTACTTC.

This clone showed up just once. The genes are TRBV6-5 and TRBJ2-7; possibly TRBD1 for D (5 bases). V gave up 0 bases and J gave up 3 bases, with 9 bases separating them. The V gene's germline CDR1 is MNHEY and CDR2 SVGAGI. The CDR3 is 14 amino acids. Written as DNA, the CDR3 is TGTGCCAGCAGTTACTCGACTCAGGGCTACGAGCAGTACTTC. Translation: CASSYSTQGYEQYF.

CDR3 residues: CASSPRINNEQFF. In DNA form, the CDR3 reads TGCGCCAGCAGCCCGAGGATCAACAATGAGCAGTTCTTC. This chain joins TRBV4-1 and TRBJ2-1; D unclear. Trimming took off 4 bases at V and 5 bases at J, with 9 bases between the two ends. Germline V lookup: CDR1 MGHRA, CDR2 YSYEKL. The CDR3 has 13 amino acids.

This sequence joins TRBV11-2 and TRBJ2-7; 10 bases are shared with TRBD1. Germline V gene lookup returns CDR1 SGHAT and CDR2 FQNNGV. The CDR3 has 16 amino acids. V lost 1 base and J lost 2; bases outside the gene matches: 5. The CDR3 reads CASSLVGGQGAYEQYF. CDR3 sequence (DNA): TGTGCCAGCAGCTTAGTTGGCGGACAGGGGGCCTACGAGCAGTACTTC. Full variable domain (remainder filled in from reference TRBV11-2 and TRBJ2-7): EAGVAQSPRYKIIEKRQSVAFWCNPISGHATLYWYQQILGQGPKLLIQFQNNGVVDDSQLPKDRFSAERLKGVDSTLKIQPAKLEDSAVYLCASSLVGGQGAYEQYFGPGTRLTVT.

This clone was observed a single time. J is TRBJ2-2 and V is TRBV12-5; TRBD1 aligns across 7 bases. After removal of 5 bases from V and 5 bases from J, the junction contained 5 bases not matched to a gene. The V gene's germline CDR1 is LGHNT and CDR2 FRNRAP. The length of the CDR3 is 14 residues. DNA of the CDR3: TGTGCTAGTGGTGACAGGGTTCGGACCGGGGAGCTGTTTTTT. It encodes CASGDRVRTGELFF. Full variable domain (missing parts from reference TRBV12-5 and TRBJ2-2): DARVTQTPRHKVTEMGQEVTMRCQPILGHNTVFWYRQTMMQGLELLAYFRNRAPLDDSGMPKDRFSAEMPDATLATLKIQPSEPRDSAVYFCASGDRVRTGELFFGEGSRLTVL.